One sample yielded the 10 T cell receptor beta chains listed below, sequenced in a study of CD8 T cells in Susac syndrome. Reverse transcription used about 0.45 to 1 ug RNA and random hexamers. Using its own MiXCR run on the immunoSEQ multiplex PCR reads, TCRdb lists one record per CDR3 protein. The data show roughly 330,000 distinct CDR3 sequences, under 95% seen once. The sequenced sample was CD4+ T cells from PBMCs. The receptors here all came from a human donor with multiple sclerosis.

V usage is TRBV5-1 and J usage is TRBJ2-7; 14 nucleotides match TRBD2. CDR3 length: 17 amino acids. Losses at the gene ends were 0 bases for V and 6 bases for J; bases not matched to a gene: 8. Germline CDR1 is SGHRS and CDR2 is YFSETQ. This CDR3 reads CASSLGGTSGGWSEQYF. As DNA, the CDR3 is TGCGCCAGCAGCTTGGGTGGGACTAGCGGGGGATGGAGCGAGCAGTACTTC.

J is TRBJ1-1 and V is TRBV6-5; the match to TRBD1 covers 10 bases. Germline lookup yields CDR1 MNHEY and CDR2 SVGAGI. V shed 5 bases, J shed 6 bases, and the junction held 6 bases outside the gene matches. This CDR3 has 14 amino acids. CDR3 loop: CASSTDRGLSEAFF. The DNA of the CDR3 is TGTGCCAGCAGTACAGACAGGGGGCTCTCTGAAGCTTTCTTT.

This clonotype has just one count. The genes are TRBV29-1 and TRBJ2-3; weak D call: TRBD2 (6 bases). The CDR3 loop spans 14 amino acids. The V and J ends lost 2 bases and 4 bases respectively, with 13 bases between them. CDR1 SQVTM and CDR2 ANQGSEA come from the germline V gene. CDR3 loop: CSVEPTGAPDTQYF. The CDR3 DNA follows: TGCAGCGTTGAACCCACGGGAGCGCCAGATACGCAGTATTTT.

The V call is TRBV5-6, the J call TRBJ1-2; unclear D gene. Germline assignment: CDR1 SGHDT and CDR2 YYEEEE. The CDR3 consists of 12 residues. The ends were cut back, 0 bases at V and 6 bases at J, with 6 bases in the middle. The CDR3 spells CASSLVGHGYTF. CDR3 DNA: TGTGCCAGCAGCTTGGTAGGGCATGGCTACACCTTC.

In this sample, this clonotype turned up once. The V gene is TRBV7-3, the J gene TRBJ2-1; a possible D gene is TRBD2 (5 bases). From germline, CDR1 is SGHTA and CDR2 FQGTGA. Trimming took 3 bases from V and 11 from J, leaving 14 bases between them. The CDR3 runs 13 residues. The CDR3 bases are TGTGCCAGCAGCTTCCAACTAGGCGGAAAGCAGTTCTTC. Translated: CASSFQLGGKQFF.

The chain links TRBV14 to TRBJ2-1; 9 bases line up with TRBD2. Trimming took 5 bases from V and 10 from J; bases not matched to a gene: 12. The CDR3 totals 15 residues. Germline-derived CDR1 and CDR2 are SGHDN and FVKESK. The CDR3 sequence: CASSAPGLATEEQFF. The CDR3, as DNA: TGTGCCAGCAGCGCCCCGGGACTAGCCACGGAGGAGCAGTTCTTC.

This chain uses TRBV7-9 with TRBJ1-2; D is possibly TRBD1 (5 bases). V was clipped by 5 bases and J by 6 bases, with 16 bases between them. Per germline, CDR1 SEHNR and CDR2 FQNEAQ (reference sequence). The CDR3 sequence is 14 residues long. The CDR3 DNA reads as TGTGCCAGCAGCCTTGTGTGGGGGGAGAATGGCTACACCTTC. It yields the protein CASSLVWGENGYTF.

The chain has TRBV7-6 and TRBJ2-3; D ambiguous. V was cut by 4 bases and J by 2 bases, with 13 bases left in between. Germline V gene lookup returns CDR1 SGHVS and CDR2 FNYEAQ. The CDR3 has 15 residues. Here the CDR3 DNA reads TGTGCCAGCAGCTCCATCGTAGGACCCACAGATACGCAGTATTTT. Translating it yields CASSSIVGPTDTQYF.

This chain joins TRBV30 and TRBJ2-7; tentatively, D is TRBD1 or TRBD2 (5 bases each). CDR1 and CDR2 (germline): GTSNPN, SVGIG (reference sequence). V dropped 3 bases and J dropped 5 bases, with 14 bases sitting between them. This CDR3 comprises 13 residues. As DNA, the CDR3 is TGTGCCTGGAGAGGGGCAGGGACCCACGAGCAGTACTTC. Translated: CAWRGAGTHEQYF.

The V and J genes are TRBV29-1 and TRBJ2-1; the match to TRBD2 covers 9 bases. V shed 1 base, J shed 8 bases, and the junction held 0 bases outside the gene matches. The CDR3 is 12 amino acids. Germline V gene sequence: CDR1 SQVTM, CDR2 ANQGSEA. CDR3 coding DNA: TGCAGCGTTGAAGGACTAGCGGATGAGCAGTTCTTC. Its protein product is CSVEGLADEQFF.